This T cell receptor beta chain was found in a study of CD8 T cells in ankylosing spondylitis listed by TCRdb under 2017. Concerning the study at large: To find TCR variants linked to disease, the study profiled T cell receptor beta repertoires in ankylosing spondylitis patients and healthy donors. The whole study cohort included about a hundred healthy donors and 25 ankylosing spondylitis patients. Peripheral blood was sampled, and synovial fluid was also collected from ankylosing spondylitis patients.

Paper-wide results and their limitations: According to the report, matched synovial fluid samples from ankylosing spondylitis patients were significantly enriched for the disease-linked clones. Blood from ankylosing spondylitis patients appeared to be characterized by a TCR beta motif composed of under ten highly homologous amino acid variants. The disease-linked clones showed a CD8+ phenotype and occurred at relatively low frequencies in peripheral blood. Some motif variants were previously reported in synovial fluid and blood of reactive arthritis patients, suggesting common disease-initiation mechanisms.

The run used an Illumina HiSeq 2500. Quantitative 5'-RACE with molecular barcodes was used to prepare TCR beta libraries. Per the authors' processing: A new computational method, built on a probabilistic model of VDJ rearrangement, was used to identify disease-linked TCR variants. TCRdb handled the public reads itself, with Q25 trimming in fastp and clone calling in MiXCR, and kept productive beta chains. Every entry covers one CDR3 protein and lists the most common genes and DNA from its rows. For this entry, the V and J calls and clone size follow TCRdb and not the study's own pipeline. The sample table holds about 360,000 distinct CDR3 sequences, of which over 12% were seen once. The ten biggest clones cover less than 1.1% of the sample. About this clonotype: Its binding antigen is unknown. No base quality values were provided; no much bigger clone lies one nucleotide off.

Sequencing input: blood, either unsorted or a sorted T cell fraction (not recorded which). The receptor was isolated from a male donor with ankylosing spondylitis or in good health (not recorded which).

Read as DNA, the sequence is TGCAGTGCTAGAGGCCACGGAGTCTACGAGCAGTACTTC. Its protein product is CSARGHGVYEQYF. The sequence links TRBV20-1 to TRBJ2-7; the D gene assignment is ambiguous. The junction carries 10 bases between V and J, which are trimmed by 1 base and 3 bases respectively. Including the terminal cysteine and phenylalanine, the CDR3 comprises 13 residues. Just the 39-base CDR3 DNA is kept, in frame starting at base 1. CDR1 and CDR2 are drawn from the germline V gene (reference sequence): DFQATT, SNEGSKA.